Listed below are T cell receptor beta chains from one sample, sequenced in a study of T cells after yellow fever vaccination. From the 5' RACE reads, TCRdb called clonotypes with MiXCR, one entry per CDR3 protein. The sample gives 95,000 to 150,000 distinct CDR3 sequences, around 15% of which show up once; approximately 43% is in the top ten. The sequencing here drew on CD8+ T cells sorted from PBMCs, taken 5 days after the yellow fever booster vaccination. The receptors shown here come from a man aged 18 to 30 who received the YFV17D yellow fever vaccine. Each CDR3 is given with its conserved first and last residue. Fields, in order: D gene, J gene, V gene, CDR3 protein. D genes are given only for firm matches.

D: .
J: TRBJ1-2
V: TRBV4-2
CDR3: CASSQEVWRGGYTF

D: .
J: TRBJ1-1
V: TRBV7-9
CDR3: CASSSGWGHPNTEAFF

D: .
J: TRBJ2-2
V: TRBV4-1
CDR3: CASSLAAGTYTGELFF

D: .
J: TRBJ2-6
V: TRBV6-6
CDR3: CASSFRDFVSGANVLTF

D: .
J: TRBJ2-4
V: TRBV6-1
CDR3: CASSGSQGPLQYF

D: .
J: TRBJ1-1
V: TRBV4-2
CDR3: CASSQALFLNTEAFF

D: .
J: TRBJ1-5
V: TRBV6-4
CDR3: CASSAGSNQPQHF

D: TRBD2
J: TRBJ2-3
V: TRBV7-9
CDR3: CASSPGLVRDTQYF

D: .
J: TRBJ1-2
V: TRBV6-2/TRBV6-3
CDR3: CASWTDYGYTF

D: .
J: TRBJ1-1
V: TRBV27
CDR3: CASSSTVGGEAFF

D: .
J: TRBJ2-2
V: TRBV4-3
CDR3: CASSQAGELFF

D: .
J: TRBJ2-7
V: TRBV5-5
CDR3: CASGGTTIWEQYF

D: .
J: TRBJ1-1
V: TRBV7-9
CDR3: CASLRGNEAFF

D: .
J: TRBJ1-2
V: TRBV10-3
CDR3: CAISEDSDYGYTF

D: .
J: TRBJ2-7
V: TRBV5-1
CDR3: CASSLAEDAGSYEQYF

D: TRBD1
J: TRBJ2-7
V: TRBV4-1
CDR3: CASSQLRGRAYEQYF

D: TRBD2
J: TRBJ2-3
V: TRBV7-3
CDR3: CASSSSGGKADTQYF

D: .
J: TRBJ2-5
V: TRBV27
CDR3: CASSRFRDLGTQYF

D: TRBD2
J: TRBJ2-1
V: TRBV19
CDR3: CASRTSGGADNEQFF

D: .
J: TRBJ2-2
V: TRBV4-3
CDR3: CASSQDGLTAANTGELFF

D: TRBD1
J: TRBJ2-2
V: TRBV4-3
CDR3: CASSQLGQGVSGELFF

D: .
J: TRBJ1-2
V: TRBV4-1
CDR3: CASSQWPGDGLGYTF

D: .
J: TRBJ1-1
V: TRBV12-3/TRBV12-4
CDR3: CASRTDADEAFF

D: TRBD2
J: TRBJ2-3
V: TRBV11-2
CDR3: CASSPGLAGVNTQYF

D: .
J: TRBJ2-7
V: TRBV5-5
CDR3: CASSLPQGSYEQYF

D: TRBD1
J: TRBJ2-3
V: TRBV10-3
CDR3: CAISESIGGTGADTQYF

D: .
J: TRBJ2-2
V: TRBV11-2
CDR3: CASNLADRELFF

D: .
J: TRBJ1-1
V: TRBV9
CDR3: CASSVGGGPGTEAFF

D: .
J: TRBJ2-4
V: TRBV13
CDR3: CASSLGLATGRAKNIQYF

D: .
J: TRBJ2-3
V: TRBV6-6
CDR3: CASSYVSGADTQYF

D: .
J: TRBJ2-7
V: TRBV12-3/TRBV12-4
CDR3: CASGTGITYEQYF

D: TRBD1
J: TRBJ1-1
V: TRBV9
CDR3: CASSPQGQVHTEAFF

D: .
J: TRBJ1-2
V: TRBV9
CDR3: CASSVGGGNYGYTF

D: .
J: TRBJ2-3
V: TRBV9
CDR3: CASSQGGEDTQYF

D: .
J: TRBJ1-2
V: TRBV29-1
CDR3: CSAVSAGTGYGYTF

D: TRBD1
J: TRBJ1-2
V: TRBV7-9
CDR3: CASSLAEGQGYTF